The 5 T cell receptor beta chains given below trace back to one sample, sequenced in a study of T cell responses to AZD1222 COVID-19 vaccine. TCRdb keeps only in-frame clones here, not all; method: immunoSEQ multiplex PCR. The table shows under 150,000 clones, with over 90% occurring only once. Sequencing was performed on peripheral blood, taken on day 0 of AZD1222 vaccination. The receptors come from an adult in good health.

This chain uses TRBV6-2 or TRBV6-3 with TRBJ1-1; 8 bases align to TRBD1. The CDR3 contains 12 residues. With 6 bases clipped from V and 11 bases from J, the junction kept 8 bases outside the gene matches. Germline lookup yields CDR1 MNHEY and CDR2 SVGEGT. CDR3 amino acids: CASSRGQGGAFF. The CDR3 bases are TGTGCCAGCAGCCGCGGACAGGGAGGTGCTTTCTTT.

The V call is TRBV28, the J call TRBJ1-5, with 11 bases that match TRBD1. V shed 8 bases, J shed 8 bases, and the junction held 14 bases outside the gene matches. This CDR3 has 16 amino acids. Looked up from germline, CDR1 is MDHEN and CDR2 is SYDVKM. The CDR3 DNA sequence: TGTGCCAGCGGAATACTATCGGACAGGGGGCAGAAGCCCCAGCATTTT. Its protein product is CASGILSDRGQKPQHF.

The rearrangement uses TRBV4-3 and TRBJ2-7; 7 bases match TRBD1. CDR1 and CDR2 from the germline V gene are LGHNA and YSLEER. This CDR3 spans 15 amino acids. V lost 4 bases, J lost 0 bases, and 6 bases stayed unmatched. The DNA of the CDR3 is TGCGCCAGCAGCCGAAACCGGGACAGCTCCTACGAGCAGTACTTC. It yields the protein CASSRNRDSSYEQYF.

This clone was counted once. The genes are TRBV13 and TRBJ2-3, with no clear D. The CDR3 covers 14 residues. Trimming removed 4 bases at V and 2 bases at J, with 10 bases between. Germline lookup yields CDR1 PRHDT and CDR2 FYEKMQ (reference sequence). The CDR3, as DNA: TGTGCCAGCAGCTCGCGACCGGACACAGATACGCAGTATTTT. It yields the protein CASSSRPDTDTQYF.

The V gene is TRBV29-1, the J gene TRBJ2-7; TRBD1 matches at 8 bases. The length of the CDR3 is 15 residues. Per the germline V gene, CDR1 is SQVTM and CDR2 is ANQGSEA. The ends lost 5 bases at V and 3 bases at J; junction bases unmatched: 12. CDR3 in DNA: TGCAGCGTTCAAGGACAGGGAAAGGGAGACTACGAGCAGTACTTC. It is translated as CSVQGQGKGDYEQYF.